Listed below are T cell receptor beta chains from one sample, sequenced in a study of T cells in Graves' hyperthyroidism and ophthalmopathy. Each CDR3 protein is one row after TCRdb ran MiXCR on the multiplex PCR reads. The sample includes fewer than 550,000 distinct CDR3 sequences, roughly a quarter seen only once; the top ten take around 11%. Material: blood. All receptors come from a woman under 40 with Graves' ophthalmopathy. Each CDR3 is given with its conserved first and last residue. The order of the fields is V gene, J gene, D gene, clone size, CDR3 protein, CDR3 DNA. The D gene is left open where the match is weak. Size tells how often a clone was seen (once, few, many) or the class of an expanded clone, and some rows leave it out.

>TRBV20-1|TRBJ1-5|.|many
CSAQENNQPQHF
TGCAGTGCCCAGGAGAACAATCAGCCCCAGCATTTT
>TRBV12-5|TRBJ2-2|.|many
CASGRTATGELFF
TGTGCTAGTGGCCGAACAGCGACCGGGGAGCTGTTTTTT
>TRBV19|TRBJ2-4|.|many
CASRRDSRNIQYF
TGTGCCAGTAGAAGAGACTCCAGGAACATTCAGTACTTC
>TRBV6-4|TRBJ2-2|.|many
CASSDPDRGILPNTGELFF
TGTGCCAGCAGTGACCCAGACCGAGGGATCCTTCCGAACACCGGGGAGCTGTTTTTT
>TRBV19|TRBJ2-7|TRBD2|many
CASSMTLAGGTYEQYF
TGTGCCAGTAGTATGACCCTAGCGGGAGGTACCTACGAGCAGTACTTC
>TRBV24-1|TRBJ1-2|.|many
CATSALDGYTF
TGTGCCACCAGTGCCCTTGATGGCTACACCTTC
>TRBV7-2|TRBJ2-2|.|few
CASSPPSSGELFF
TGTGCCAGCAGCCCACCCAGCTCCGGGGAGCTGTTTTTT
>TRBV12-3/TRBV12-4|TRBJ2-2|.|many
CASIWGLGATGELFF
TGTGCCAGCATCTGGGGCTTAGGAGCCACCGGGGAGCTGTTTTTT
>TRBV20-1|TRBJ1-1|.|many
CSGEGDTEAFF
TGCAGTGGGGAGGGGGATACTGAAGCTTTCTTT
>TRBV9|TRBJ1-1|.|many
CASSPRDLLNTEAFF
TGTGCCAGCAGCCCCCGGGACCTATTGAACACTGAAGCTTTCTTT
>TRBV20-1|TRBJ2-7|TRBD1|.
CSASWDRGPSYEQYF
TGCAGTGCTAGTTGGGACAGGGGCCCATCCTACGAGCAGTACTTC
>TRBV28|TRBJ2-7|TRBD1|.
CASAGEDRASYEQYF
TGTGCCAGCGCCGGGGAGGACAGGGCTTCCTACGAGCAGTACTTC
>TRBV16|TRBJ2-7|.|many
CASSQSILGGINYEQYF
TGTGCCAGCAGCCAATCGATTCTTGGGGGGATAAACTACGAGCAGTACTTC
>TRBV9|TRBJ1-2|.|many
CALGVMEADGYTF
TGTGCCCTCGGGGTTATGGAAGCGGATGGCTACACCTTC
>TRBV4-1|TRBJ1-2|TRBD1|.
CASSQYSGTVNYGYTF
TGCGCCAGCAGCCAGTATTCCGGGACAGTAAACTATGGCTACACCTTC
>TRBV28|TRBJ2-4|TRBD2|many
CASISSGGNIQYF
TGTGCCAGCATCAGCAGCGGGGGGAACATTCAGTACTTC
>TRBV6-1|TRBJ2-5|.|few
CASSDRGAGQETQYF
TGTGCCAGCAGTGACAGGGGGGCCGGGCAAGAGACCCAGTACTTC
>TRBV4-1|TRBJ2-7|.|few
CASSQGGTLSYEQYF
TGCGCCAGCAGCCAAGGGGGGACACTGTCCTACGAGCAGTACTTC
>TRBV11-2|TRBJ2-3|.|many
CASSVFSGSVQDTQYF
TGTGCCAGCAGCGTGTTTTCAGGGTCCGTCCAAGATACGCAGTATTTT
>TRBV5-6|TRBJ2-5|.|many
CASSSFGASRTQYF
TGTGCCAGCAGCTCCTTCGGTGCTAGTAGGACCCAGTACTTC